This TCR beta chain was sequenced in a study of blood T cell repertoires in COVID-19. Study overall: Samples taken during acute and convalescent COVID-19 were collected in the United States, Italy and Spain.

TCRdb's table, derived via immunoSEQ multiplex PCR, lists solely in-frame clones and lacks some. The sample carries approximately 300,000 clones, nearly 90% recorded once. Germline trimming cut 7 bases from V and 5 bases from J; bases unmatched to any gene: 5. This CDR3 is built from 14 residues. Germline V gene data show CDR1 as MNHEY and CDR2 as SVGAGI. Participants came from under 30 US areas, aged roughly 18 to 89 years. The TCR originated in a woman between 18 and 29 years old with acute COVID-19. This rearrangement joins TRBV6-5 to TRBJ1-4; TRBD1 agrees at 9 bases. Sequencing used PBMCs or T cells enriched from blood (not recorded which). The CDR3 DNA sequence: TGTGCCAGCACTACGGGACAGGGAAATGAAAAACTGTTTTTT. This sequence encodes CASTTGQGNEKLFF.